The present T cell receptor (beta chain) was sequenced within a study of early T cells in non-severe SARS-CoV-2 infection. After removal of 6 bases from V and 10 bases from J, the junction contained 7 bases not matched to a gene. The CDR3 runs to 13 residues. CDR1 is LNHDA and CDR2 is SQIVND in the germline V gene (reference sequence). Separate cDNA molecules each had unique molecular identifiers attached to them. TCRdb reanalysed the 5' RACE reads using MiXCR and keeps one entry per CDR3 protein. The sample has approximately 37,000 distinct CDR3 sequences, approximately 8% seen once. The J gene is TRBJ2-4, the V gene TRBV19; 9 positions agree with TRBD1. The specimen comprised whole blood, sampled at baseline. This sequence was found in an adult who was a healthcare worker with PCR-confirmed SARS-CoV-2 infection or an uninfected control (not recorded which). In nucleotides, the CDR3 is TGTGCCAGTAGCTCGGGGGACAGGGTGATTCAGTACTTC. Translated, it gives CASSSGDRVIQYF.